This T cell receptor (beta chain) was captured in a study of T-cell reconstitution after alpha-beta-depleted transplantation in children. General study findings and limits: Where some patients showed high TCRbeta diversity at day 60, it came from recipient T cells and thymic progenitors that had survived. One year post-transplant, T-cell counts and diversity were largely derived from T cells produced anew.

Preparation of the TCRbeta library involved a method that used unique molecular identifiers. TCRdb reprocessed the PCR reads via MiXCR and lists one record per CDR3 protein. The sample comprises hundreds of thousands of distinct CDR3 sequences, about an eighth of which are singletons, and 0.75% to 0.85% rests with the top ten. As regards this clonotype: What it binds is unknown.

Germline CDR1 reads ENHRY; CDR2 reads SYGVKD. The CDR3 is made up of 15 amino acids. V was shortened by 0 bases and J by 0 bases, with 8 bases between the two germline ends. The source of this sequence is a girl aged 2 to 9 with congenital amegakaryocytic thrombocytopenia, due to receive a stem cell transplant. The source material was PBMCs, sampled before TCRalphabeta/CD19-depleted stem cell transplant. This chain uses TRBV10-3 with TRBJ1-1; no clear D. The CDR3 region is CAISESRQMNTEAFF. The CDR3 bases are TGTGCCATCAGTGAGTCGAGGCAGATGAACACTGAAGCTTTCTTT.